The 8 T cell receptor beta chains below were found in one sample sequenced in a study of shared clonotypes between healthy human individuals. Sequencing used immunoSEQ multiplex PCR; TCRdb keeps in-frame clones, though not all of them. The sample lists more than 400,000 clones, around 95% occurring once. The sample was naive CD4+ T cells sorted from blood. Documented subset: CD45RA+ positively selected. Receptor source: a woman aged 25 to 39 in good health.

V is TRBV4-1 and J is TRBJ1-3; D might be TRBD1 (5 bases). This CDR3 spans 16 amino acids. Per the germline V gene, CDR1 is MGHRA and CDR2 is YSYEKL. V shed 3 bases and J shed 0 bases, with 12 bases lying between them. The DNA for the CDR3 is TGCGCCAGCAGCCAGGGACGGACAAGCTCTGGAAACACCATATATTTT. Amino acids: CASSQGRTSSGNTIYF.

As DNA, the CDR3 is TGTGCCAGCAGCCTAGCCCCCCAGGGTATGGAGGAGCAGTACTTC. Translated, it gives CASSLAPQGMEEQYF. V gene TRBV9 combines with J gene TRBJ2-7; D may match TRBD1 or TRBD2 (5 bases each). The germline CDR1 and CDR2 sequences are SGDLS and YYNGEE. The germline V and J ends were trimmed by 4 bases and 7 bases, with 21 bases remaining between them. The CDR3 runs 15 residues.

The V and J genes are TRBV4-1 and TRBJ2-1, with 9 bases lining up with TRBD2. The CDR3 sequence is 18 residues long. Looked up from germline, CDR1 is MGHRA and CDR2 is YSYEKL. J gave up 8 bases and V 3 bases, and 17 bases lay outside the gene matches. The CDR3 protein is CASSQRSVVAGVFYEQFF. CDR3 DNA: TGCGCCAGCAGCCAGAGGAGCGTTGTAGCGGGAGTATTTTATGAGCAGTTCTTC.

A remark on this clone: Within the sample, other DNA sequences also encode this same CDR3. For the CDR3, the DNA is TGTGCCAGCAGTTTATCGGGGGGTTACGAGCAGTACTTC. It yields the protein CASSLSGGYEQYF. The chain combines TRBV27 with TRBJ2-7; D may be TRBD2 (6 bases). CDR1 and CDR2 from the germline V gene are MNHEY and SMNVEV (reference sequence). The germline V and J ends were trimmed by 0 bases and 4 bases, with 7 bases remaining between them. The CDR3 runs 13 residues.

The V gene is TRBV2, the J gene TRBJ2-5, with D possibly being TRBD1 (5 bases). V was clipped by 8 bases and J by 4 bases, with 14 bases between them. Germline V gene lookup returns CDR1 SNHLY and CDR2 FYNNEI. CDR3 length equals 13 residues. CDR3 loop: CASCLGPGETQYF. The CDR3 nucleotides read TGTGCCAGCTGTTTGGGGCCCGGAGAGACCCAGTACTTC.

This rearrangement joins TRBV19 to TRBJ1-1; unclear D gene. The CDR3 sequence is 14 residues long. The germline V and J ends were trimmed by 3 bases and 1 base, with 9 bases remaining between them. Per the germline V gene, CDR1 is LNHDA and CDR2 is SQIVND (reference sequence). The CDR3 sequence: CASSIQIQNTEAFF. Here the CDR3 DNA reads TGTGCCAGTAGTATCCAGATACAGAACACTGAAGCTTTCTTT.

The gene calls are TRBV15 and TRBJ1-3; 7 bases are shared with TRBD1. CDR1 is LNHNV and CDR2 is YYDKDF in the germline V gene (reference sequence). The CDR3 consists of 14 residues. The V segment lost 3 bases and the J segment 3 bases; nucleotides outside the gene matches: 2. CDR3 in DNA: TGTGCCACCAGCAGGGGACAGCTTGGAAACACCATATATTTT. Encoded protein: CATSRGQLGNTIYF.

This chain joins TRBV28 and TRBJ1-3, with D possibly matching TRBD1 (5 bases). Germline values: CDR1 MDHEN, CDR2 SYDVKM. V was pared by 3 bases and J by 0 bases, with 9 bases between. The CDR3 is 15 amino acids. Written as DNA, the CDR3 is TGTGCCAGCAGTTTTCATAGGGGCTCTGGAAACACCATATATTTT. Translation: CASSFHRGSGNTIYF.